The sequence of this TCR beta chain was determined in a study of blood T cell repertoires in COVID-19. The wider study: The analysed material was cDNA or gDNA that came from T cells, B-cell-depleted T cells, or PBMCs.

The participants were between about 18 and 89 years old and came from 24 US areas. The study counted Cohort 3 donors as recovered given two negative PCRs, clearance, or symptom resolution. Source study methods: From reference gene primer amplification, estimates of nucleated cell counts were derived. Here immunoSEQ multiplex PCR was the method, and the copy in TCRdb shows in-frame clones only, minus some. Clonal size and the V and J genes are those of that table, whereas D and trimming came from the DNA. The sample shows about 380,000 clones, approximately 90% of them seen only once. The CDR3 loop spans 13 amino acids. Trimming removed 2 bases from V and 6 bases from J, with 10 bases in between. Per the germline V gene, CDR1 is MDHEN and CDR2 is SYDVKM.

Material: PBMCs or T cells enriched from blood (not recorded which). This rearrangement joins TRBV28 to TRBJ1-1, with D uncertain. The clonotype comes from a woman aged 18-30 years who had recovered from COVID-19. Written as DNA, the CDR3 is TGTGCCAGCAGTTTAGGCGGGTACCCTGAAGCTTTCTTT. Protein sequence: CASSLGGYPEAFF. The complete variable domain, with remaining parts taken from reference TRBV28 and TRBJ1-1, reads DVKVTQSSRYLVKRTGEKVFLECVQDMDHENMFWYRQDPGLGLRLIYFSYDVKMKEKGDIPEGYSVSREKKERFSLILESASTNQTSMYLCASSLGGYPEAFFGQGTRLTVV.